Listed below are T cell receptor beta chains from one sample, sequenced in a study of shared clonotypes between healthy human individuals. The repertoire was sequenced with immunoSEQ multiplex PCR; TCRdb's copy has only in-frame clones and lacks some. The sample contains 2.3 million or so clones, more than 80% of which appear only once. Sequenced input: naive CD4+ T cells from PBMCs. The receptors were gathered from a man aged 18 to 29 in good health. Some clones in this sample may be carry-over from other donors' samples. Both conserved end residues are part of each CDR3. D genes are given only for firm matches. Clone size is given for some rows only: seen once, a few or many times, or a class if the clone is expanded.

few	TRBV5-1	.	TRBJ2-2	CASSTQQRELFF	TGCGCCAGCAGCACCCAACAACGGGAGCTGTTTTTT
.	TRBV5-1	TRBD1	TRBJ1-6	CASGQGTSSPLHF	TGCGCCAGCGGACAGGGAACTTCGTCACCCCTCCACTTT
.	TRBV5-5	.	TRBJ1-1	CASSFMRGNTEAFF	TGTGCCAGCAGCTTTATGCGGGGAAACACTGAAGCTTTCTTT
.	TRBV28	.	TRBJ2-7	CASSLRVGGSSYEQYF	TGTGCCAGCAGTTTAAGGGTTGGGGGTAGCTCCTACGAGCAGTACTTC
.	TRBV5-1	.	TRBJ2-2	CASSFSGTGELFF	TGCGCCAGCAGCTTCAGCGGCACCGGGGAGCTGTTTTTT
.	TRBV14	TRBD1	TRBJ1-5	CASSQAGGQPQHF	TGTGCCAGCAGCCAGGCAGGGGGTCAGCCCCAGCATTTT
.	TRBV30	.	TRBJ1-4	CAWSIRGGQEKLFF	TGTGCCTGGAGCATTAGGGGGGGGCAGGAAAAACTGTTTTTT
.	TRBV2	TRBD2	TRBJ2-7	CASTRTSGGSYEQYF	TGTGCCAGCACTCGGACTAGCGGGGGCTCCTACGAGCAGTACTTC
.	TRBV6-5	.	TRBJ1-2	CASRGTDSYGYTF	TGTGCCAGCAGGGGAACGGACAGTTATGGCTACACCTTC
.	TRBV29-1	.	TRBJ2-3	CPMGGRTDTQYF	TGCCCTATGGGGGGACGCACAGATACGCAGTATTTT
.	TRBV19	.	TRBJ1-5	CASSMDTGSNQPQHF	TGTGCCAGTAGTATGGATACGGGGAGCAATCAGCCCCAGCATTTT
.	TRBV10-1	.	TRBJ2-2	CASSLGGANTGELFF	TGCGCCAGCTCCCTCGGAGGTGCCAACACCGGGGAGCTGTTTTTT
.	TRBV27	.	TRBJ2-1	CASNKGSYNEQFF	TGTGCCAGCAATAAGGGTTCCTACAATGAGCAGTTCTTC
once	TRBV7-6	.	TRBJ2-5	CASSLEVRRKYQETQYF	TGTGCCAGCAGCTTAGAGGTTAGGCGGAAGTACCAAGAGACCCAGTACTTC
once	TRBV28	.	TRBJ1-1	CASYTLTGENTEAFF	TGTGCCAGCTATACCCTGACAGGAGAGAACACTGAAGCTTTCTTT
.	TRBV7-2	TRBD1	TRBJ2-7	CASSPRTGGSYEQYF	TGTGCCAGCAGCCCAAGGACAGGGGGTTCCTACGAGCAGTACTTC
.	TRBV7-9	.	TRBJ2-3	CASSPSPYRVRTDTQYF	TGTGCCAGCAGCCCCAGCCCCTACAGGGTCCGGACAGATACGCAGTATTTT
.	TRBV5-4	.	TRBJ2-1	CASNPPGPTSYNEQFF	TGTGCCAGCAACCCACCGGGTCCGACCTCCTACAATGAGCAGTTCTTC
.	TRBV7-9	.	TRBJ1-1	CATDTAGSETEAFF	TGTGCCACGGACACAGCAGGGTCCGAAACTGAAGCTTTCTTT
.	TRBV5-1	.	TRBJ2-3	CASSLAFALADTQYF	TGCGCCAGCAGCTTAGCGTTTGCCCTAGCGGATACGCAGTATTTT
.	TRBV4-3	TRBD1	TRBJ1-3	CASSRLSGTGSSGNTIYF	TGCGCCAGCAGCAGACTTTCCGGGACAGGGTCCTCTGGAAACACCATATATTTT
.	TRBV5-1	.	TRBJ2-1	CASSSQGLNEQFF	TGCGCCAGCAGCTCCCAGGGGTTGAATGAGCAGTTCTTC
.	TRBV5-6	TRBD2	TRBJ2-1	CASSGGLAGVNEQFF	TGTGCCAGCAGCGGGGGACTAGCGGGAGTCAATGAGCAGTTCTTC
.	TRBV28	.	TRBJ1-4	CASSLNRLGEKLFF	TGTGCCAGCAGTTTAAACAGATTGGGGGAAAAACTGTTTTTT
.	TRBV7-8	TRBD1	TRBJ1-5	CASSPGQGSMSNQPQHF	TGTGCCAGCAGCCCGGGACAGGGTAGTATGAGCAATCAGCCCCAGCATTTT
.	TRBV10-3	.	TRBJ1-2	CAISDRADYGYTF	TGTGCCATCAGTGACAGGGCGGACTATGGCTACACCTTC